The T cell receptor (beta chain) described here comes from a study of response to subunit inactivated influenza vaccine. This clonotype turned up a few times. TCRdb re-called the RT-PCR reads with MiXCR, one entry per CDR3 protein. The sample shows approximately 300,000 distinct CDR3 sequences, 20% to 25% of them seen only once. The CDR3 is made up of 15 amino acids. V lost 4 bases and J lost 2; bases outside the gene matches: 3. Germline loops: CDR1 KGHDR, CDR2 SFDVKD. The source was PBMCs from blood, collected about 20 months after vaccination. This chain uses TRBV24-1 with TRBJ1-5; 8 bases match TRBD1. This sequence originates from a man aged 50-75 years who received an inactivated influenza vaccine. The CDR3 nucleotides are TGTGCCACCAGTGAAACAGGGGGAGGCAATCAGCCCCAGCATTTT. Translation gives CATSETGGGNQPQHF.